This record concerns one TCR beta chain sequence. Its antigen remains undetermined. Base qualities are missing; no much larger clone stands one base away. This sample was taken from a study of cytomegalovirus exposure and HLA in healthy donors (dated by TCRdb to between 2016 and 2019). Background on the whole study: An earlier analysis of around 600 of the donors reported 250 to 350 Gb of sequence data and roughly 100 million unique TCR beta sequences from 150 million to 200 million T cells. An early release that covered more than 550 HLA-typed donors contained approximately 300 gigabases of sequencing data and tens of millions of unique TCR sequences. Of the roughly 400 genotyped donors, approximately 80% were placed in the genetic ancestry cluster associated with self-reported Caucasian donors. The study was designed to test whether signatures of past pathogen exposure could be identified by cataloging public T cell receptors. The study used immunosequencing to profile the T cell repertoires of some 600 subjects and linked those repertoires to cytomegalovirus serostatus. Along with the roughly 670-subject first cohort, a separate validation cohort of 120 different subjects was used. To predict cytomegalovirus infection status, the study combined high-throughput TCR immunosequencing, statistical association of individual TCRs with disease status, and machine learning. To study patterns of TCR occurrence, a later analysis re-analyzed previously published TCR beta repertoires from around 700 donors and added high-resolution HLA genotyping. Rather than drawing on any new phenotypic data, the later analysis identified candidate immune exposures from TCR beta sequences and the way those sequences occurred across donors. An earlier analysis of some 500 of the donors used high-throughput TCR beta sequencing to judge whether each TCR beta V gene segment behaved as functional or pseudogenic. Alongside the repertoire data, information on donor age, sex, ethnicity and CMV serostatus was compiled. A later genetic analysis took genome-wide SNP genotypes for about 65% of the 666 donors and used that subset as a discovery cohort. All discovery cohort repertoires had been generated on a single sequencing platform. Both class I and class II loci were covered by HLA typing, at four-digit resolution. The number of typed donors differed by locus: roughly 629-640 for A, B, C, DRB1 and DQB1; 500 to 550 for DQA1; fewer than 610 for DPA1; and 400 to 480 for DPB1. Roughly 5 DR-DQ haplotypes were handled as single units for association and clustering, since linkage in the cohort was strong. Among several hundred genotyped donors of the cohort, an average of around 240,000 unique TCR beta nucleotide sequences was sequenced per donor, of which roughly 17% were non-productive.

The library relied on the immunoSEQ multiplex PCR assay. The multiplex PCR relied on a mix of 60 forward primers for TCR Vbeta segments and 13 reverse primers for TCR Jbeta segments. The CDR3 region of rearranged TCR beta genes was amplified from genomic DNA with a multiplex PCR assay. On the Illumina HiSeq System, the amplified TCR beta libraries were sequenced as 87-base-pair reads. The authors' analysis ran thus. A later analysis tallied 75 million to 95 million unique TCR beta chains across the 666 repertoires, and some 10 million of those chains were shared by two or more donors. Raw reads were error-corrected and collapsed into unique sequences by a nearest-neighbor algorithm in which closely related sequences were merged to remove PCR and sequencing errors. CDR3 sequences were aligned to IMGT reference sequences to assign V, D and J gene segments. Each retained sequence needed at least a six-nucleotide match to both a V gene segment and a J gene segment. A rearrangement counted as productive if the CDR3 had no stop codons and remained in frame with V and J, and every other rearrangement counted as non-productive. CDR3 was defined according to IMGT convention as the region running from the second conserved V-encoded cysteine to the conserved J-encoded phenylalanine. In an earlier analysis of around 600 of the donors, sequences lacking an unambiguous match to a single V gene segment were excluded. In an earlier analysis of 500 to 750 of the donors, V segments were called functional above 56.7% productive rearrangements and were called segregating when the between-donor standard deviation exceeded 5%. A statistical classification framework was built to diagnose cytomegalovirus status from the catalog of TCR beta chain sequences. In a later analysis, V and J genes were assigned by comparing TCR nucleotide sequences against IMGT/GENE-DB human TR gene sequences. The TCRdist pipeline was used in a later analysis to assign CDR3 sequences and most-parsimonious VDJ recombination scenarios. A later analysis defined each TCR beta chain by its CDR3 amino acid sequence plus V-gene family, and excluded reads lacking a unique V-gene family. A later analysis removed several hundred highly shared, low-generation-probability nucleotide sequences to deal with suspected cross-contamination and a sequencing artifact. In a later analysis, a clonal expansion index was calculated for each public chain from normalized within-repertoire ranks of inferred template counts. A later analysis computed generation probabilities with a VDJ recombination model fitted to out-of-frame rearrangements, and checked the results against IGoR. In a later analysis, TCR-TCR, TCR-HLA and TCR-CMV co-occurrence was scored with hypergeometric tests, and a repertoire-size bias correction was applied to TCR pairs. False discovery rates were estimated in a later analysis by permuting HLA or CMV assignments 20 times. In a later analysis, co-occurring TCRs were grouped with DBSCAN, and TCRdist sequence similarity was added when clustering was performed within HLA-allele-positive subsets. Repertoires with fewer than 30,000 or more than 120,000 public chains, plus five repertoires with anomalous nucleotide sharing, were excluded from co-occurrence clustering. TCRdb stores this immuneACCESS table with in-frame sequences only. Part of the clones is absent; in the studies checked, under half of the shortfall reflects unresolved V genes, and no reason is known for the rest. Clone size and the V and J calls come from that table; the DNA yielded D and trimming. The table for this sample lists 200,000 or so clones; roughly three quarters of them were counted only once. The ten most abundant clones make up 0.35% to 0.5% of the sample.

The cohort consisted of hundreds of healthy bone marrow donors. Cohort members were all nominally healthy when sampled, although unrecorded immune exposures were likely present. The donor tested CMV seropositive and was one of the 289 seropositive cohort members. Every donor gave a peripheral blood sample, and the peripheral blood mononuclear cells from that sample were used for TCR beta sequencing. The Qiagen DNeasy Blood Extraction Kit was used to extract genomic DNA from the blood cell samples. CDR1 SGHDT and CDR2 YYEEEE are derived from the germline V gene. Relative to germline, V is 1 base shorter and J is 10 bases shorter, with 15 bases between their ends. Measured from the cysteine to the phenylalanine, the CDR3 is 15 residues long. Kept here is only the CDR3 DNA, which spans 45 bases and is read in frame from base 1. General study outcomes and caveats: In the study, around 150 TCR beta chains were listed as associated with cytomegalovirus. According to a later genetic analysis, donors in an Asian-associated ancestry cluster had fewer N-insertions in productive TCRs than the approximately 670-donor mean. Only TCR beta chains were sequenced in this cohort, and the absence of alpha or paired-chain data limited detectable features. An earlier analysis of around 600 of the donors showed that most TCR beta V segments appeared in productive rearrangements either about 87% or about 30% of the time, which broadly matched IMGT annotations. A later analysis found that TCR association rates varied across HLA loci, with DRB1 alleles showing the most associated TCRs and HLA-C alleles the fewest. The classifier was reported to diagnose cytomegalovirus status with high specificity and sensitivity in both the original and validation cohorts. A cluster of highly shared sequence variants was judged likely to be a technical artifact of the sequencing pipeline. The presence/absence analyses assumed that sequencing depth was roughly uniform across donors, and that assumption may not be true. A later analysis found that HLA-associated TCR beta chains were more clonally expanded and had lower generation probabilities than equally common non-associated chains. Because some donors lacked HLA typing at each locus, the association tests relied only on the typed subset. A later analysis found that most CMV-associated TCR beta chains appeared HLA-restricted, with HLA associations seemingly driven largely by CMV exposure. Most TCR sequences were observed very rarely across donors, whereas some public TCRs were present in many individuals. A further reported finding was that TCR beta sequences accurately predicted the HLA-A and HLA-B alleles for most subjects in the first cohort. When HLA alleles, especially DR and DQ, strongly co-occurred, TCR associations were difficult to assign to individual alleles. According to the authors, the approach could potentially be generalized to other disease states and immunological phenotypes. In a later analysis, several top co-occurrence clusters were reported to appear linked to parvovirus B19, influenza, CMV and Epstein-Barr virus. In a later analysis, some 18,000 TCR beta sequences were associated with specific HLA alleles at a false discovery rate of 0.05. CMV serostatus was the only immune exposure information available for the cohort. Because counts were too low, seventeen rarely observed V segments, including chromosome 9 orphons, were left out of the earlier analysis of about 620 of the donors. A few of the identified cytomegalovirus-associated TCR beta chains were confirmed in vitro to be specific for cytomegalovirus antigens. An association between a missense DCLRE1C variant and V-gene and J-gene trimming of TCR beta chains was found in a later genetic analysis and replicated in an independent cohort. The 87-base-pair reads could not distinguish some IMGT-functional V segments, including TRBV6-2 and TRBV6-3, so those segments were excluded. Correlated functional status among segregating V segments might be attributable to linkage disequilibrium, but an unknown experimental factor could not be ruled out.

The TCR was taken from a male donor in good health and CMV-seropositive. The sequenced sample consisted of PBMCs. The chain links TRBV5-6 with TRBJ1-6, with the D gene not clear enough to name. The CDR3 amino acid sequence is: CASSLSYLYRSPLHF. At the DNA level, the sequence is TGTGCCAGCAGCTTGTCTTATCTATATCGATCACCCCTCCACTTT. Reference TRBV5-6 and TRBJ1-6 proteins supply the regions before and after the CDR3; the full variable domain is: DAGVTQSPTHLIKTRGQQVTLRCSPKSGHDTVSWYQQALGQGPQFIFQYYEEEERQRGNFPDRFSGHQFPNYSSELNVNALLLGDSALYLCASSLSYLYRSPLHFGNGTRLTVT.